Following are 24 T cell receptor beta chains from one sample sequenced in a study of blood T cell repertoires in COVID-19 (dated by TCRdb to about 2020). Library method: the immunoSEQ multiplex PCR assay. Not all clones reach the TCRdb copy of this immuneACCESS table, which keeps in-frame sequences only. Checked studies attribute under half of the gap to unresolved V genes and leave the rest unexplained. Across this sample there are 45,000 or so clones, with about 86% seen only once. The top ten clonotypes cover about a tenth of the sample. The sample was peripheral blood. Every receptor here comes from a human donor in a cohort sampled during active COVID-19.

The rearrangement joins TRBV29-1 to TRBJ1-2, with D uncertain. Trimming took 4 bases from V and 4 from J, leaving 13 bases between them. The CDR3 contains 13 residues. Per the germline V gene, CDR1 is SQVTM and CDR2 is ANQGSEA. CDR3 nucleotide sequence: TGCAGCGTTGTCGTGGACTTAGGCTATGGCTACACCTTC. It yields the protein CSVVVDLGYGYTF. The whole variable domain, filled in from reference TRBV29-1 and TRBJ1-2, reads SAVISQKPSRDICQRGTSLTIQCQVDSQVTMMFWYRQQPGQSLTLIATANQGSEATYESGFVIDKFPISRPNLTFSTLTVSNMSPEDSSIYLCSVVVDLGYGYTFGSGTRLTVV.

V usage is TRBV9 and J usage is TRBJ2-1, with 8 bases identical to TRBD2. J lost 5 bases, V lost 3 bases, and 7 bases had no gene match. The germline V gene encodes CDR1 SGDLS and CDR2 YYNGEE. CDR3 size: 15 residues. CDR3 bases: TGTGCCAGCAGCGGACGGGGGGGCCGCGACAATGAGCAGTTCTTC. It encodes CASSGRGGRDNEQFF.

In its sample, this clone ranks as medium-sized. The rearrangement joins TRBV4-3 to TRBJ1-2; D perhaps matches TRBD1 (5 bases). Germline CDR1 reads LGHNA; CDR2 reads YSLEER. This CDR3 is 14 amino acids long. Trimming took 2 bases from V and 2 from J, leaving 9 bases between them. Here the CDR3 reads CASSQLDRNYGYTF. CDR3 nucleotides: TGCGCCAGCAGCCAACTAGACAGAAACTATGGCTACACCTTC.

This chain connects TRBV4-3 to TRBJ2-3; the match to TRBD2 covers 10 bases. Germline V lookup: CDR1 LGHNA, CDR2 YSLEER. J was trimmed by 4 bases and V by 1 base; bases with no gene match: 2. The CDR3 covers 15 residues. CDR3 protein: CASSQGLAGADTQYF. For the CDR3, the DNA is TGCGCCAGCAGCCAAGGCCTAGCGGGGGCAGATACGCAGTATTTT.

This clone was detected only once. The rearrangement links TRBV7-2 to TRBJ2-3, with D possibly TRBD2 on 6 matching bases. This CDR3 comprises 15 residues. Germline V CDR1 and CDR2: SGHTA, FQGNSA. V dropped 3 bases and J dropped 2 bases, with 12 bases sitting between them. For the CDR3, the DNA is TGTGCCAGCAGCTTTTCTTGGGGGGTCACAGATACGCAGTATTTT. Its protein product is CASSFSWGVTDTQYF.

The rearrangement joins TRBV7-9 to TRBJ2-3, with D tentatively TRBD2 (5 bases). The germline V and J ends were trimmed by 10 bases and 0 bases, with 14 bases remaining between them. Germline assignment: CDR1 SEHNR and CDR2 FQNEAQ (reference sequence). The CDR3 runs 14 residues. DNA of the CDR3: TGTGCCACCAACGGGGAGCGGAGCACAGATACGCAGTATTTT. Translating it yields CATNGERSTDTQYF.

V and J are TRBV28 and TRBJ2-3; tentative D call: TRBD2 (7 bases). The CDR3 is 15 amino acids. Trimming left V 5 bases short and J 3 bases short, with 15 bases between. In germline, CDR1 is MDHEN, CDR2 SYDVKM. The CDR3 loop reads CASSTYREGTDTQYF. In nucleotides, the CDR3 is TGTGCCAGCAGTACTTACAGGGAGGGTACAGATACGCAGTATTTT. Full variable domain (missing parts from reference TRBV28 and TRBJ2-3): DVKVTQSSRYLVKRTGEKVFLECVQDMDHENMFWYRQDPGLGLRLIYFSYDVKMKEKGDIPEGYSVSREKKERFSLILESASTNQTSMYLCASSTYREGTDTQYFGPGTRLTVL.

J is TRBJ1-6 and V is TRBV27; D gene ambiguous. CDR1 MNHEY and CDR2 SMNVEV come from the germline V gene (reference sequence). With 5 bases removed from V and 5 bases from J, the gap between germline ends came to 13 bases. The CDR3 is 15 residues long. The CDR3 is CASSLRGRHNSPLHF. CDR3 coding DNA: TGTGCCAGCAGTCTCCGGGGTCGGCATAATTCACCCCTCCACTTT.

V usage is TRBV6-5 and J usage is TRBJ2-7, with TRBD1 matching 11 bases. This CDR3 has 14 amino acids. J was trimmed by 7 bases and V by 6 bases; bases with no gene match: 8. Germline V CDR1 and CDR2: MNHEY, SVGAGI. Written as DNA, the CDR3 is TGTGCCAGCAGGCCAGGACAGGGGGCGCGAGAGCAGTACTTC. It encodes CASRPGQGAREQYF.

This clone was seen a few times. This chain connects TRBV6-5 to TRBJ1-6, with 9 bases that match TRBD1. V shed 6 bases and J 10 bases; nucleotides not matched to a gene: 10. Per the germline V gene, CDR1 is MNHEY and CDR2 is SVGAGI. This CDR3 has 15 residues. CDR3 amino acids: CASRRNRGRGSPLHF. CDR3 nucleotides: TGTGCCAGCAGAAGAAACAGGGGGCGGGGGTCACCCCTCCACTTT.

This chain uses TRBV9 with TRBJ2-7; the D gene is possibly TRBD2 (6 bases). V dropped 3 bases and J dropped 10 bases, with 14 bases sitting between them. Germline V gene data show CDR1 as SGDLS and CDR2 as YYNGEE. This CDR3 is 12 amino acids long. The chain's CDR3 is CASSAPGDAQYF. The CDR3 DNA follows: TGTGCCAGCAGCGCGCCGGGGGACGCCCAGTACTTC.

The V and J genes are TRBV5-1 and TRBJ1-2; D possibly corresponds to TRBD1 (5 bases). Deletions cut 0 bases from V and 4 bases from J, with 10 bases between. The CDR3 is 14 amino acids. The germline V gene has CDR1 SGHRS and CDR2 YFSETQ. The CDR3 spells CASSLGGAGYGYTF. The CDR3 DNA reads as TGCGCCAGCAGCTTGGGGGGCGCCGGCTATGGCTACACCTTC.

The J gene is TRBJ2-1, the V gene TRBV9, with D possibly being TRBD1 (5 bases). The CDR3 length is 12 residues. Germline CDR1 reads SGDLS; CDR2 reads YYNGEE. Trimming stripped 3 bases from V and 6 bases from J, with 7 bases between. The CDR3 region is CASSATVNEQFF. DNA for the CDR3: TGTGCCAGCAGCGCGACAGTCAATGAGCAGTTCTTC. Looking up the rest from reference TRBV9 and TRBJ2-1 gives the full variable domain: DSGVTQTPKHLITATGQRVTLRCSPRSGDLSVYWYQQSLDQGLQFLIQYYNGEERAKGNILERFSAQQFPDLHSELNLSSLELGDSALYFCASSATVNEQFFGPGTRLTVL.

The chain has TRBV18 and TRBJ2-7; D may be TRBD2 (6 bases). Germline lookup yields CDR1 KGHSH and CDR2 LQKENI. This CDR3 comprises 14 residues. V lost 4 bases, J lost 5 bases, and 15 bases lay in between. In DNA, the CDR3 is TGTGCCAGCTCACTGGGACTGGGGAAGGACGAGCAGTACTTC. Translating gives CASSLGLGKDEQYF.

The chain links TRBV27 to TRBJ2-5, with TRBD1 matching over 7 bases. V was clipped by 4 bases and J by 4 bases; unmatched bases: 6. CDR3 size: 14 residues. Germline CDR1 reads MNHEY; CDR2 reads SMNVEV (reference sequence). As DNA, the CDR3 is TGTGCCAGCAGTTATACAGGGGCCGCAGAGACCCAGTACTTC. It encodes CASSYTGAAETQYF.

V usage is TRBV6-4 and J usage is TRBJ1-2; 7 nucleotides match TRBD1. The CDR3 consists of 16 residues. Germline lookup yields CDR1 MRHNA and CDR2 SNTAGT. Germline trimming cut 2 bases from V and 7 bases from J; bases unmatched to any gene: 13. CDR3 sequence: CASSDTLRGRPGGYTF. CDR3 bases: TGTGCCAGCAGTGACACCTTAAGGGGGCGCCCCGGTGGCTACACCTTC.

Only one count was recorded for this clone. This chain connects TRBV18 to TRBJ1-6; 7 bases align to TRBD1. Germline V gene sequence: CDR1 KGHSH, CDR2 LQKENI. The CDR3 contains 17 residues. V shed 2 bases and J 0 bases; nucleotides not matched to a gene: 4. This CDR3 reads CASSPVQGSSYNSPLHF. The CDR3 region has the DNA TGTGCCAGCTCACCAGTACAGGGGAGCTCCTATAATTCACCCCTCCACTTT.

The chain has TRBV29-1 and TRBJ1-1; perhaps TRBD1 as D (6 bases). Looked up from germline, CDR1 is SQVTM and CDR2 is ANQGSEA. The germline V and J ends were trimmed by 7 bases and 7 bases, with 19 bases remaining between them. This CDR3 has 13 amino acids. The CDR3 DNA reads as TGCAGCGCGGATCGGGGGGCCTCCCTTGAAGCTTTCTTT. Encoded protein: CSADRGASLEAFF.

V is TRBV14 and J is TRBJ2-2; a possible D gene is TRBD1 (6 bases). This CDR3 is 14 amino acids long. V was shortened by 4 bases and J by 1 base, with 7 bases between the two germline ends. Germline CDR1 is SGHDN and CDR2 is FVKESK. In DNA, the CDR3 is TGTGCCAGCAGCCCAGGGGTGAACACCGGGGAGCTGTTTTTT. Amino acids: CASSPGVNTGELFF.

The DNA of the CDR3 is TGCGCCAGCAGCCAAGATGGCCAGGGCGGGGGTGAAAAACTGTTTTTT. It specifies CASSQDGQGGGEKLFF. This rearrangement joins TRBV4-3 to TRBJ1-4, with D maybe TRBD1 (5 bases). V lost 0 bases, J lost 7 bases, and 15 bases lay in between. Per the germline V gene, CDR1 is LGHNA and CDR2 is YSLEER. The CDR3 length is 16 residues.

The rearrangement links TRBV14 to TRBJ1-4; 8 bases line up with TRBD1. The V and J ends lost 7 bases and 7 bases, in that order; junction bases with no gene match: 11. CDR3 size: 15 residues. In germline, CDR1 is SGHDN, CDR2 FVKESK. The CDR3 reads CASTVTGEEVEKLFF. The CDR3 bases are TGTGCCAGCACGGTGACAGGGGAGGAAGTTGAAAAACTGTTTTTT.

This clone was observed a single time. The chain recombines TRBV5-6 with TRBJ2-2; 7 positions match TRBD1. V trimming: 7 bases; J trimming: 7 bases; junction bases outside the gene matches: 4. CDR3 size: 12 residues. CDR1 and CDR2 from the germline V gene are SGHDT and YYEEEE. Here the CDR3 DNA reads TGTGCCAGCGACAGGGCTGGCGGGGAGCTGTTTTTT. It codes for CASDRAGGELFF. Full variable domain (rest looked up from reference TRBV5-6 and TRBJ2-2): DAGVTQSPTHLIKTRGQQVTLRCSPKSGHDTVSWYQQALGQGPQFIFQYYEEEERQRGNFPDRFSGHQFPNYSSELNVNALLLGDSALYLCASDRAGGELFFGEGSRLTVL.

The genes are TRBV11-2 and TRBJ1-5, with no clear D. V was pared by 0 bases and J by 0 bases, with 15 bases between. Germline V gene lookup returns CDR1 SGHAT and CDR2 FQNNGV. CDR3 length: 18 amino acids. The CDR3 loop is CASSLEQKQDLSNQPQHF. In DNA form, the CDR3 reads TGTGCCAGCAGCTTAGAACAGAAGCAGGATCTTAGCAATCAGCCCCAGCATTTT.

This clone was counted a few times. The rearrangement links TRBV30 to TRBJ2-7; D possibly corresponds to TRBD1 (6 bases). This CDR3 has 13 residues. From germline, CDR1 is GTSNPN and CDR2 SVGIG (reference sequence). The ends were cut back, 6 bases at V and 0 bases at J, with 12 bases in the middle. CDR3 in amino acids: CACNQGSSYEQYF. In nucleotides, the CDR3 is TGTGCCTGTAACCAGGGGTCCTCCTACGAGCAGTACTTC.